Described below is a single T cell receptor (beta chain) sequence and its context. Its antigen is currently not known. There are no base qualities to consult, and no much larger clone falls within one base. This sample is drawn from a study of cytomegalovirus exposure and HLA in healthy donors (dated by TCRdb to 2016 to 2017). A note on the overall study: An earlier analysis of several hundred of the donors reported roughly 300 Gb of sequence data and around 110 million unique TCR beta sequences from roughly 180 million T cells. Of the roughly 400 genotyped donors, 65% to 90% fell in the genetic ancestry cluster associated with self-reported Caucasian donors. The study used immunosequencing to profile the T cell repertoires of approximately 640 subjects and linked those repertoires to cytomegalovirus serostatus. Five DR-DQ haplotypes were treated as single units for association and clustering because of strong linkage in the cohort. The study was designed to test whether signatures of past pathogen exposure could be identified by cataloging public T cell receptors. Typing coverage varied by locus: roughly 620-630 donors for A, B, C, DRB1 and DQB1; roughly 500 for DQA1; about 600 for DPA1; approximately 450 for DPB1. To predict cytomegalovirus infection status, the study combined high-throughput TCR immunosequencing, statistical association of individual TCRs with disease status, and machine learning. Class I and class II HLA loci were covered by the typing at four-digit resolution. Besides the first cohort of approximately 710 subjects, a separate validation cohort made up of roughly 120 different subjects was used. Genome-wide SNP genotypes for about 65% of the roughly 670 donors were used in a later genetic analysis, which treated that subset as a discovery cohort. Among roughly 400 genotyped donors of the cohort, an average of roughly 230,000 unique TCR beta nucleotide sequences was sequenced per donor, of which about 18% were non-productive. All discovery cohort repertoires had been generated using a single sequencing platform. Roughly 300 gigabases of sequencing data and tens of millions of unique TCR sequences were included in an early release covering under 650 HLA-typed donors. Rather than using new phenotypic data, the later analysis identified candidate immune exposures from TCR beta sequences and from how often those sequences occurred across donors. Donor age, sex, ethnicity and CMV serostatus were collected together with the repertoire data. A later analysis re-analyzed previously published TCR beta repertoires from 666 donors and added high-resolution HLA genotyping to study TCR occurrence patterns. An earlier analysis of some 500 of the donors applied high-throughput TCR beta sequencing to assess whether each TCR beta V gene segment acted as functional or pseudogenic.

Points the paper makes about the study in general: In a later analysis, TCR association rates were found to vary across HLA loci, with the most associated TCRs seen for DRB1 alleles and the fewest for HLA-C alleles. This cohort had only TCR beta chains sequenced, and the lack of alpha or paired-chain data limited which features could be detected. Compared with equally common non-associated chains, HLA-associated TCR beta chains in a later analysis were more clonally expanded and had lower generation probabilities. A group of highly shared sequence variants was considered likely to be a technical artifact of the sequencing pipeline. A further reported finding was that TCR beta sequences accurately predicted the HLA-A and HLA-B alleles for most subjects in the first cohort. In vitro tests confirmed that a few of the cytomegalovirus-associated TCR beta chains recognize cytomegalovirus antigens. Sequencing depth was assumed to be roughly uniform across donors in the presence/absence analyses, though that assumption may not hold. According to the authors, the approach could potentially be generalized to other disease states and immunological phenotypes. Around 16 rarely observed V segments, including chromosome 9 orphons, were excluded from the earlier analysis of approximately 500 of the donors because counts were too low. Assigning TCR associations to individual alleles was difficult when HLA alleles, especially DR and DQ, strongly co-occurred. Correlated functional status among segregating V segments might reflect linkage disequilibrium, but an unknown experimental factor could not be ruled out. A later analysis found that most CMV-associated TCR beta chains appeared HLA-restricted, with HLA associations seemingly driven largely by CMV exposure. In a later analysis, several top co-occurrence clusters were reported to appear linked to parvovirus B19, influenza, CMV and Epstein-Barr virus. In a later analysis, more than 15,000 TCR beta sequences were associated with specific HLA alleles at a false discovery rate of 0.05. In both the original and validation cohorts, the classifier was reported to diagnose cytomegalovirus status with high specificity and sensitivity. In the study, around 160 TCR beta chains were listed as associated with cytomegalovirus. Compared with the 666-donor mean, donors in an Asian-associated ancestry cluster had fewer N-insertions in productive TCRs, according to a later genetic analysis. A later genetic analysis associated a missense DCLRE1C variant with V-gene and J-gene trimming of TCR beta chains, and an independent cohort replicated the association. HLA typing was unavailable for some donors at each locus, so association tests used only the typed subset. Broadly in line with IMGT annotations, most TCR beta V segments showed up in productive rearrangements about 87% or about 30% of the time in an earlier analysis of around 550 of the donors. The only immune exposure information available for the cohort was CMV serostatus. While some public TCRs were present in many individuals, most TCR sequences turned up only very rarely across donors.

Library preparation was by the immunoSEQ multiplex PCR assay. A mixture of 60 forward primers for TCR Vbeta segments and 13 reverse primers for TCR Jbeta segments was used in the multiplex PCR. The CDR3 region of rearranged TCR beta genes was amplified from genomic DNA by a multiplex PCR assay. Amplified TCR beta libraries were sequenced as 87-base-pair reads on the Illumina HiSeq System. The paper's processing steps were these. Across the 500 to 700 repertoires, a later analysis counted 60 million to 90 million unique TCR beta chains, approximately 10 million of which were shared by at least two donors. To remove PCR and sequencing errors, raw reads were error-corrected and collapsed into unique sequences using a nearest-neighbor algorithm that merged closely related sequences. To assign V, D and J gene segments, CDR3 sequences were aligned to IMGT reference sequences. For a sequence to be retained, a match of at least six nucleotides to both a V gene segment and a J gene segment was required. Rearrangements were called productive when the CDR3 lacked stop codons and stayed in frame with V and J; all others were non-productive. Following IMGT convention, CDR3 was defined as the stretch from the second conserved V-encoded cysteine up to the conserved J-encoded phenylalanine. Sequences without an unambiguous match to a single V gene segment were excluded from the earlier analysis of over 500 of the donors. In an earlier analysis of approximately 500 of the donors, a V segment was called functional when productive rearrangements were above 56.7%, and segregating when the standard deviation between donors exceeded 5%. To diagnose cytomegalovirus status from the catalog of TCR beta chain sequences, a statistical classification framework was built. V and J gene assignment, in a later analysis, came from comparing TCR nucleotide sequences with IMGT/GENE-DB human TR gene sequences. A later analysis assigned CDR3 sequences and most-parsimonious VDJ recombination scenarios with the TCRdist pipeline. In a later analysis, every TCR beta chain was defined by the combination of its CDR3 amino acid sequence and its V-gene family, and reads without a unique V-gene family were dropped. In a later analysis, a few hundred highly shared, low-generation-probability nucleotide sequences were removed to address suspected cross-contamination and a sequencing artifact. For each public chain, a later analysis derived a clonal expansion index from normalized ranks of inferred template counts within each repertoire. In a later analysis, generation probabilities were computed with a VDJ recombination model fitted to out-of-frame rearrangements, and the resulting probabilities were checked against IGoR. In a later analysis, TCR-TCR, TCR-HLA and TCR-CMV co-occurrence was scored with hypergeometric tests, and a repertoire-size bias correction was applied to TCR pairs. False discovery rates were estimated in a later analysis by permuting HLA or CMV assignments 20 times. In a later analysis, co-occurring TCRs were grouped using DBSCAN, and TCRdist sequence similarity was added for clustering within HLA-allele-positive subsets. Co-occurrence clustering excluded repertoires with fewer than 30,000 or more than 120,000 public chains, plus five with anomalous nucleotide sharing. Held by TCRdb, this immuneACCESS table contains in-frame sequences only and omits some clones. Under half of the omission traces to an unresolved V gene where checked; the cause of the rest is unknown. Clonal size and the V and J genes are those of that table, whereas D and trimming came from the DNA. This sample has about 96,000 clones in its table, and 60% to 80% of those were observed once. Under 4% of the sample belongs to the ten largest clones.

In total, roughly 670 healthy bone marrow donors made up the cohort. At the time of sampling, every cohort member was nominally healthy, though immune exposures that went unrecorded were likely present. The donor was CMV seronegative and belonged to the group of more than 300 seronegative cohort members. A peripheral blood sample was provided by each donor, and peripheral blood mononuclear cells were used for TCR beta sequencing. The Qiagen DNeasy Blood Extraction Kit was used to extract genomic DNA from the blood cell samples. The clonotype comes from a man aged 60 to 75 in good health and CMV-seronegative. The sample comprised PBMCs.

The base sequence is TGTGCCAGTAGTATGGACCTGACTAGTCGTAGCACCTACGAGCAGTACTTC. Its protein reads: CASSMDLTSRSTYEQYF. The chain is assembled from TRBV19 and TRBJ2-7; TRBD2 might be the D gene, on 6 matching bases. Trimming takes 3 bases from V and 2 bases from J, and the germline ends sit 20 bases apart. The CDR3 runs 17 amino acids, cysteine and phenylalanine included. This entry keeps only the CDR3 DNA: 51 bases, framed from base 1. CDR1 and CDR2, per the germline V gene (reference sequence), are LNHDA and SQIVND.